This T cell receptor (beta chain) stems from a study of T-cell memory formation after mild COVID-19. Findings and caveats of the study: Memory cells collected pre-infection included some clones that later responded, suggesting cross-reactive memory joined.

V was clipped by 5 bases and J by 6 bases; unmatched bases: 2. This CDR3 has 13 residues. From germline, CDR1 is SGHTA and CDR2 FQGNSA. Many counts were recorded for this clonotype. Its specificity is not known. From the 5' RACE reads, TCRdb called clonotypes with MiXCR, one entry per CDR3 protein. The table has around 35,000 distinct CDR3 sequences, about 7.3% seen once. The chain links TRBV7-2 to TRBJ2-7, with 12 nucleotides matching TRBD1. The sample taken for sequencing was PBMCs or a T cell subset sorted from them (not recorded which). This clonotype was sampled from a man between 18 and 35 years old who had mild COVID-19 (a few samples of this study predate the infection). Cell type and time point are not known. Written as DNA, the CDR3 is TGTGCCAGCAGCCGGGACAGGGGGCGCGAGCAGTACGTC. Protein sequence: CASSRDRGREQYV.